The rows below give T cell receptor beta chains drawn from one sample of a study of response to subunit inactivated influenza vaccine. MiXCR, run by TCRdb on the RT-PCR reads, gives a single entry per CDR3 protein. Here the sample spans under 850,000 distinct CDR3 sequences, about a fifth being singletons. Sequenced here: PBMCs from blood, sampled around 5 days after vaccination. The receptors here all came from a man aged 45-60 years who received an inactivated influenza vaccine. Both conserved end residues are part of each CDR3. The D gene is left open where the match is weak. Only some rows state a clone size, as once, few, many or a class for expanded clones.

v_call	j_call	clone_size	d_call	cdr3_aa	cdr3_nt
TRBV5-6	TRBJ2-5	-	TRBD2	CASTLWGLAGGQETQYF	TGTGCCAGCACCTTGTGGGGGCTGGCGGGAGGGCAAGAGACCCAGTACTTC
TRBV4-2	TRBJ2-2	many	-	CASSQDGGRNTGELFF	TGTGCCAGCAGCCAAGATGGGGGCCGGAACACCGGGGAGCTGTTTTTT
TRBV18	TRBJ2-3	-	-	CASSPPARSTDTQYF	TGTGCCAGCTCACCACCTGCCAGGAGCACAGATACGCAGTATTTT
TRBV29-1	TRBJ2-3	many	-	CSVPPGRLTDTQYF	TGCAGCGTTCCACCGGGAAGGCTAACAGATACGCAGTATTTT
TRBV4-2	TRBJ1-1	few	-	CASSQNLGSNTEAFF	TGTGCCAGCAGCCAAAACCTTGGGTCCAACACTGAAGCTTTCTTT
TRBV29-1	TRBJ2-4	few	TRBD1	CSVETGGLNIQYF	TGCAGCGTAGAAACAGGGGGCCTGAACATTCAGTACTTC
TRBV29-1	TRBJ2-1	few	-	CSGRGLTSHNEQFF	TGCAGCGGAAGAGGACTGACAAGTCACAATGAGCAGTTCTTC
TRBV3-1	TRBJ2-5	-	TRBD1	CASSQTGTGGHGETQYF	TGTGCCAGCAGCCAGACCGGGACAGGGGGCCACGGGGAGACCCAGTACTTC
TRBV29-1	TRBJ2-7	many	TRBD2	CSVEETSTSGRAEQYF	TGCAGCGTTGAAGAGACTTCGACTAGCGGGAGGGCCGAGCAGTACTTC
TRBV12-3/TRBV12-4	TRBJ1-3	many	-	CASSLGAVLGLGNTIYF	TGTGCCAGCAGTTTAGGGGCGGTTCTTGGCCTCGGAAACACCATATATTTT
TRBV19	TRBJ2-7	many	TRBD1	CASGRTGAYEQYF	TGTGCCAGTGGGAGGACAGGGGCCTACGAGCAGTACTTC
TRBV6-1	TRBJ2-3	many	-	CASSIGGLDTDTQYF	TGTGCCAGCAGTATTGGGGGCCTAGACACAGATACGCAGTATTTT
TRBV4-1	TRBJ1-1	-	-	CASSQVPGTNTEAFF	TGCGCCAGCAGCCAAGTTCCGGGAACGAACACTGAAGCTTTCTTT
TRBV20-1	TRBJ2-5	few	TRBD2	CSARGLAGGQEWAQYF	TGCAGTGCGAGAGGACTAGCGGGAGGCCAAGAGTGGGCCCAGTACTTC
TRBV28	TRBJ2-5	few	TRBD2	CASSFLVGGLETQYF	TGTGCCAGCAGTTTTCTTGTGGGAGGGCTGGAGACCCAGTACTTC
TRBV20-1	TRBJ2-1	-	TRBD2	CSARDVGGSFANEQFF	TGCAGTGCTAGAGACGTCGGCGGGAGTTTTGCGAATGAGCAGTTCTTC
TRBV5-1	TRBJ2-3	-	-	CASSSGGMDTQYF	TGCGCCAGCAGCTCTGGCGGGATGGATACGCAGTATTTT
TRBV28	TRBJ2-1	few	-	CASSLSVPNEQFF	TGTGCCAGCAGTTTATCGGTCCCCAATGAGCAGTTCTTC
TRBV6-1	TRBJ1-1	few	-	CASGSRGMNTEAFF	TGTGCCAGCGGGTCGAGGGGGATGAACACTGAAGCTTTCTTT
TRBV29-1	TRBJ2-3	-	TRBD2	CSVDGTVRAGGSTDTQYF	TGCAGCGTTGATGGGACGGTTCGAGCGGGGGGAAGCACAGATACGCAGTATTTT
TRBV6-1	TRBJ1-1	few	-	CASSRTGSNTEAFF	TGTGCCAGCAGCAGAACAGGGAGCAACACTGAAGCTTTCTTT
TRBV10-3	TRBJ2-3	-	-	CAISESSISITDTQYF	TGTGCCATCAGTGAGTCGTCCATTTCTATCACAGATACGCAGTATTTT
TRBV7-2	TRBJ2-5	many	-	CASSLGNQETQYF	TGTGCCAGCAGTTTAGGGAATCAAGAGACCCAGTACTTC
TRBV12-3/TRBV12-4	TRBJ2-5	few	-	CASRNQGLETQYF	TGTGCCAGTAGAAACCAGGGTTTGGAGACCCAGTACTTC
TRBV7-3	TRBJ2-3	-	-	CASSPMGLPTDTQYF	TGTGCCAGCAGCCCAATGGGTCTCCCCACAGATACGCAGTATTTT
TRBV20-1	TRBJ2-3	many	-	CSARGGTDTQYF	TGCAGTGCTAGGGGTGGCACAGATACGCAGTATTTT
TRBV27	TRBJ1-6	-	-	CASSFLQPNNSPLHF	TGTGCCAGCAGTTTTTTGCAGCCTAATAATTCACCCCTCCACTTT
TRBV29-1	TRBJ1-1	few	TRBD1	CSGGQGGFMNTEAFF	TGCAGCGGTGGACAGGGGGGGTTCATGAACACTGAAGCTTTCTTT
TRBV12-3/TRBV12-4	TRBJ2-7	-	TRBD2	CASSLAGAPPYEQYF	TGTGCCAGCAGCTTAGCGGGAGCCCCCCCCTACGAGCAGTACTTC
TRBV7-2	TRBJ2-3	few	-	CASSLSAITDTQYF	TGTGCCAGCAGCTTGTCGGCGATCACAGATACGCAGTATTTT
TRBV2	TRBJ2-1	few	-	CASSVQSAFNNEQFF	TGTGCCAGCAGTGTACAGTCGGCGTTTAACAATGAGCAGTTCTTC
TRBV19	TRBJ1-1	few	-	CASSYSGLSNTEAFF	TGTGCCAGTAGTTATTCAGGGCTTTCAAACACTGAAGCTTTCTTT
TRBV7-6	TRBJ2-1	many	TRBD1	CASSLVIRTGGDEQFF	TGTGCCAGCAGCTTAGTGATTCGGACAGGGGGTGATGAGCAGTTCTTC
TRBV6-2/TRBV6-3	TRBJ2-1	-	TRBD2	CASTSSGGSYNEQFF	TGTGCCAGCACCTCTAGCGGGGGCTCCTACAATGAGCAGTTCTTC
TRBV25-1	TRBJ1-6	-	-	CASSVTGNSPLHF	TGTGCCAGCAGTGTAACAGGGAATTCACCCCTCCACTTT
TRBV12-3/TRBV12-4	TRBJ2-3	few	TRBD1	CASRGEGTASTDTQYF	TGTGCCAGCAGGGGAGAAGGGACAGCTAGCACAGATACGCAGTATTTT
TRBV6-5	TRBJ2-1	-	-	CASSTSLGVNEQFF	TGTGCCAGCAGTACTAGCTTGGGGGTGAATGAGCAGTTCTTC
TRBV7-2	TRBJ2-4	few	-	CASSSVSPTISGNIQYF	TGTGCCAGCAGCTCCGTTAGCCCCACAATATCTGGAAACATTCAGTACTTC
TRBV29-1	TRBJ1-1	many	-	CSTRDGNTEAFF	TGCAGCACACGGGACGGGAACACTGAAGCTTTCTTT
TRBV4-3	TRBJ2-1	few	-	CASSQAWGVVYNEQFF	TGCGCCAGCAGCCAAGCTTGGGGGGTAGTCTACAATGAGCAGTTCTTC
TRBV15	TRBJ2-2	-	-	CATSRDLTGEAGELFF	TGTGCCACCAGCAGAGATCTCACAGGGGAGGCCGGGGAGCTGTTTTTT
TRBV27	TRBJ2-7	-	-	CASSLYQSQAYEQYF	TGTGCCAGCAGTTTATATCAAAGTCAGGCCTACGAGCAGTACTTC